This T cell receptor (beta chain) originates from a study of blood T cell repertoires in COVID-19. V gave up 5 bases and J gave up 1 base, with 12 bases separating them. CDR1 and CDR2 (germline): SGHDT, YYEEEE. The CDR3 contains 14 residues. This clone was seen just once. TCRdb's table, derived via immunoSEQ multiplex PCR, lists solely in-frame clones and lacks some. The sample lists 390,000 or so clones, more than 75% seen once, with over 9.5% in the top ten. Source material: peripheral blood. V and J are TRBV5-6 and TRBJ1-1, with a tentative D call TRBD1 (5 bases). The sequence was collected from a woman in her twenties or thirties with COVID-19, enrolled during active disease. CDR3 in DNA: TGTGCCAGCAGTCCCAGGGTTACGAACACTGAAGCTTTCTTT. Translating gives CASSPRVTNTEAFF.